This T cell receptor (beta chain) was identified in a study of OX40 agonist ivuxolimab in advanced cancers. Data came from immunoSEQ multiplex PCR; TCRdb stores just in-frame clones and leaves some out. The sample carries tens of thousands of clones, approximately 83% recorded once. To note about this clone: Antigen unknown.

Study-level results: Expanded clones were, on average, more numerous in CD8+ T cells than in CD4+.

Sequencing was performed on CD4+ or CD8+ T cells sorted from blood, taken in a trial of the OX40 agonist ivuxolimab. The source is an adult with an advanced solid tumor such as melanoma, head and neck, liver or kidney cancer.

In DNA, the CDR3 is TGCAGCGTTGAAGAGGATCCGGGACAGGGGGACACTGAAGCTTTCTTT. Encoded protein: CSVEEDPGQGDTEAFF. V gene TRBV29-1 combines with J gene TRBJ1-1; TRBD1 aligns across 11 bases. CDR1 is SQVTM, CDR2 ANQGSEA, per germline. The CDR3 contains 16 residues. The trim removed 0 bases at V and 3 bases at J, leaving 6 bases unmatched. The complete variable domain, with remaining parts taken from reference TRBV29-1 and TRBJ1-1, reads SAVISQKPSRDICQRGTSLTIQCQVDSQVTMMFWYRQQPGQSLTLIATANQGSEATYESGFVIDKFPISRPNLTFSTLTVSNMSPEDSSIYLCSVEEDPGQGDTEAFFGQGTRLTVV.